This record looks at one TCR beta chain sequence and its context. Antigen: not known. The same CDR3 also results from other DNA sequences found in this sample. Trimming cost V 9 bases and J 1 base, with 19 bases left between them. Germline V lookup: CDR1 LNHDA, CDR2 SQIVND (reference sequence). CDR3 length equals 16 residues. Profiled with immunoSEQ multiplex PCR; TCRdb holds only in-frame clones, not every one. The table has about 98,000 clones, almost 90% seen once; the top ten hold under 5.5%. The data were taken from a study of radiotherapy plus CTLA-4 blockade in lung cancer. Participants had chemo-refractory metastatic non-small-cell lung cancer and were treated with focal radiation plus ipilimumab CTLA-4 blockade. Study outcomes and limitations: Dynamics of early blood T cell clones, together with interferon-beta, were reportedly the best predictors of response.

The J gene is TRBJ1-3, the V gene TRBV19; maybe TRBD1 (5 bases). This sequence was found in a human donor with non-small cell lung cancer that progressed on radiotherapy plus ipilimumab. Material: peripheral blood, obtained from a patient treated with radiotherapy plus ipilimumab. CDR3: CASRPPGGGSGNTIYF. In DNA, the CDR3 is TGTGCCAGCCGACCCCCGGGGGGAGGGTCTGGAAACACCATATATTTT.